The 32 T cell receptor beta chains given below trace back to one sample, sequenced in a study of blood T cells in healthy people across ages. The use of a sample-barcoded 5' primer and a J-beta primer mix characterized a second PCR of about 7 to 12 cycles. Using its own MiXCR run on the 5' RACE reads, TCRdb lists one record per CDR3 protein. The data show some 1.4 million distinct CDR3 sequences, with roughly 40% seen just once and roughly 7.9% held by the top ten. The sample consisted of blood. The receptors stem from a woman aged 18-29 years in good health.

This chain uses TRBV20-1 with TRBJ1-4, with a weak D call TRBD1 (6 bases). This CDR3 is built from 14 residues. CDR1 is DFQATT, CDR2 SNEGSKA, per germline (reference sequence). V lost 6 bases, J lost 4 bases, and 15 bases lay in between. This chain's CDR3 is CSAWYTGFNEKLFF. The DNA of the CDR3 is TGCAGTGCCTGGTACACAGGGTTTAATGAAAAACTGTTTTTT.

This clonotype was detected only a few times. The J gene is TRBJ2-3, the V gene TRBV6-2 or TRBV6-3; D is unresolved. V lost 6 bases, J lost 6 bases, and 10 bases lay in between. This CDR3 is 12 amino acids long. Germline V gene data show CDR1 as MNHEY and CDR2 as SVGEGT. For the CDR3, the DNA is TGTGCCAGCAGGACCGTGGGTGATACGCAGTATTTT. The encoded protein is CASRTVGDTQYF.

The genes are TRBV20-1 and TRBJ2-6; the D is unclear. CDR1 and CDR2 (germline): DFQATT, SNEGSKA (reference sequence). The CDR3 contains 14 residues. With 0 bases removed from V and 11 bases from J, the gap between germline ends came to 14 bases. This CDR3 is CSARDGNPVHVLTF. CDR3 bases: TGCAGTGCTAGAGATGGGAACCCGGTTCACGTCCTGACTTTC.

There are a few counts of this clonotype. This rearrangement joins TRBV28 to TRBJ2-7, with D possibly being TRBD2 (5 bases). The CDR3 is 15 amino acids. Trimming removed 5 bases from V and 4 bases from J, with 18 bases in between. Germline CDR1 MDHEN, CDR2 SYDVKM. CDR3 sequence reads: CASSRAGILSYEQYF. In DNA, the CDR3 is TGTGCCAGCAGTCGGGCCGGGATCTTATCATACGAGCAGTACTTC. Together with reference TRBV28 and TRBJ2-7, the CDR3 gives the full variable domain: DVKVTQSSRYLVKRTGEKVFLECVQDMDHENMFWYRQDPGLGLRLIYFSYDVKMKEKGDIPEGYSVSREKKERFSLILESASTNQTSMYLCASSRAGILSYEQYFGPGTRLTVT.

This clonotype was counted only a few times. This chain links TRBV9 with TRBJ1-2; TRBD1 is a possible D gene (5 bases). The germline V gene encodes CDR1 SGDLS and CDR2 YYNGEE. The CDR3 spans 16 residues. Trimming left V 0 bases short and J 4 bases short, with 16 bases between. The CDR3 DNA is TGTGCCAGCAGCGTAGAACCCGGGGGAGAGGTCTATGGCTACACCTTC. This sequence encodes CASSVEPGGEVYGYTF.

The chain is built from TRBV20-1 and TRBJ1-1, with D possibly matching TRBD1 (6 bases). Deletions cut 0 bases from V and 3 bases from J, with 11 bases between. Germline V CDR1 and CDR2: DFQATT, SNEGSKA (reference sequence). The CDR3 spans 14 residues. In DNA form, the CDR3 reads TGCAGTGCTAGAGATTCAGGGGCTGACACTGAAGCTTTCTTT. Protein product: CSARDSGADTEAFF.

V is TRBV29-1 and J is TRBJ2-1; tentative D call: TRBD2 (5 bases). The germline V gene encodes CDR1 SQVTM and CDR2 ANQGSEA. V lost 0 bases, J lost 4 bases, and 13 bases lay in between. This CDR3 is 15 amino acids long. The CDR3 coding sequence is TGCAGCGTTGAAGATCTAGAGCGGTCATACAATGAGCAGTTCTTC. It is translated as CSVEDLERSYNEQFF.

The chain joins TRBV20-1 to TRBJ2-7; 8 bases line up with TRBD1. With 1 base clipped from V and 3 bases from J, the junction kept 8 bases outside the gene matches. The CDR3 has 15 amino acids. Germline V lookup: CDR1 DFQATT, CDR2 SNEGSKA (reference sequence). The CDR3 DNA is TGCAGTGCTAGAGTCTCAGGGGGCGCGAACTACGAGCAGTACTTC. Translating it yields CSARVSGGANYEQYF.

This clonotype appeared a few times. This chain uses TRBV5-1 with TRBJ2-3; TRBD1 agrees at 9 bases. CDR1 is SGHRS and CDR2 is YFSETQ in the germline V gene. This CDR3 spans 16 amino acids. Losses at the gene ends were 2 bases for V and 3 bases for J; bases not matched to a gene: 7. Written as DNA, the CDR3 is TGCGCCAGCAGCTTAACAGGGGGCGCGGGTACAGATACGCAGTATTTT. Translating it yields CASSLTGGAGTDTQYF. The full variable domain, rest sourced from reference TRBV5-1 and TRBJ2-3, is KAGVTQTPRYLIKTRGQQVTLSCSPISGHRSVSWYQQTPGQGLQFLFEYFSETQRNKGNFPGRFSGRQFSNSRSEMNVSTLELGDSALYLCASSLTGGAGTDTQYFGPGTRLTVL.

This clonotype was recorded many times. The germline gene is not matched at one end of the junction; a read error may be the cause. This chain connects TRBV6-6 to TRBJ2-3; TRBD2 agrees at 8 bases. Germline V gives CDR1 MNHNY, CDR2 SVGAGI (reference sequence). The CDR3 covers 13 residues. CDR3 sequence reads: CASSRTSKDTQYF. Written as DNA, the CDR3 is TGTGCCAGCAGCCGGACTAGCAAAGATACGCAGTATTTT.

This chain connects TRBV5-1 to TRBJ2-4; 7 bases are shared with TRBD1. V lost 0 bases to trimming and J lost 0 bases; unmatched junction nucleotides: 6. The germline CDR1 and CDR2 sequences are SGHRS and YFSETQ. The CDR3 is 17 amino acids. The CDR3 DNA sequence: TGCGCCAGCAGCTTGGCCTACGACAGGGTAGCCAAAAACATTCAGTACTTC. Translated: CASSLAYDRVAKNIQYF. Full variable domain (rest looked up from reference TRBV5-1 and TRBJ2-4): KAGVTQTPRYLIKTRGQQVTLSCSPISGHRSVSWYQQTPGQGLQFLFEYFSETQRNKGNFPGRFSGRQFSNSRSEMNVSTLELGDSALYLCASSLAYDRVAKNIQYFGAGTRLSVL.

V and J are TRBV15 and TRBJ2-2; no definite D call. CDR3 size: 14 residues. Germline loops: CDR1 LNHNV, CDR2 YYDKDF (reference sequence). V was cut by 1 base and J by 7 bases, with 10 bases left in between. CDR3 sequence: CATSRARTGGELFF. CDR3 in DNA: TGTGCCACCAGCAGAGCTAGAACCGGCGGGGAGCTGTTTTTT.

This clonotype was picked up a small number of times. Germline and junction disagree at one end, which may indicate a read error. The chain has TRBV20-1 and TRBJ1-2; unclear D gene. The CDR3 runs to 14 residues. CDR1 and CDR2 from the germline V gene are DFQATT and SNEGSKA (reference sequence). This CDR3 reads CSASTQGLNYGYTF. The CDR3 DNA reads TGCAGCGCTAGTACACAAGGACTGAACTATGGCTACACCTTC.

The chain employs TRBV28 and TRBJ2-3; 7 nucleotides agree with TRBD2. Per germline, CDR1 MDHEN and CDR2 SYDVKM. This CDR3 contains 15 residues. V shed 5 bases, J shed 3 bases, and the junction held 8 bases outside the gene matches. This CDR3 is CASSDFPGGTDTQYF. In DNA form, the CDR3 reads TGTGCCAGCAGTGACTTTCCGGGGGGAACAGATACGCAGTATTTT.

V and J are TRBV2 and TRBJ2-7; D remains ambiguous. The CDR3 sequence is 14 residues long. Germline values: CDR1 SNHLY, CDR2 FYNNEI. Trimming cost V 5 bases and J 0 bases, with 11 bases left between them. This CDR3 is CASSYKASSYEQYF. CDR3 DNA sequence: TGTGCCAGCAGTTACAAAGCCAGCTCCTACGAGCAGTACTTC. Looking up the rest from reference TRBV2 and TRBJ2-7 gives the full variable domain: EPEVTQTPSHQVTQMGQEVILRCVPISNHLYFYWYRQILGQKVEFLVSFYNNEISEKSEIFDDQFSVERPDGSNFTLKIRSTKLEDSAMYFCASSYKASSYEQYFGPGTRLTVT.

The chain is built from TRBV20-1 and TRBJ2-7; D is uncertain. The V end was cut by 3 bases, the J end by 2 bases, with 11 bases between. The CDR3 spans 13 residues. Germline V lookup: CDR1 DFQATT, CDR2 SNEGSKA (reference sequence). In DNA form, the CDR3 reads TGCAGTGCTAGCGTGCAGGTTCCCTACGAGCAGTACTTC. This encodes CSASVQVPYEQYF.

The CDR3 nucleotides read TGCAGTGCCCACACGGCAGATATGTCACCCCTCCACTTT. Protein: CSAHTADMSPLHF. The chain is built from TRBV20-1 and TRBJ1-6; D ambiguous. Looked up from germline, CDR1 is DFQATT and CDR2 is SNEGSKA (reference sequence). CDR3 length: 13 residues. V lost 6 bases, J lost 10 bases, and 16 bases lay in between.

This chain links TRBV20-1 with TRBJ2-7, with unresolved D. The CDR3 is made up of 13 amino acids. The V gene's germline CDR1 is DFQATT and CDR2 SNEGSKA (reference sequence). V was clipped by 3 bases and J by 1 base, with 10 bases between them. The CDR3 loop reads CSARLTPSYEQYF. The CDR3, as DNA: TGCAGTGCTAGGCTGACTCCGTCCTACGAGCAGTACTTC.

In its sample, this clonotype was seen a few times. CDR3 nucleotides: TGTGCCAGCAAACCCCTCGGGGCGATGAACACTGAAGCTTTCTTT. Its translation is CASKPLGAMNTEAFF. The J gene is TRBJ1-1, the V gene TRBV14; possible D gene TRBD1, 5 bases. From germline, CDR1 is SGHDN and CDR2 FVKESK. The CDR3 runs 15 residues. V was cut by 7 bases and J by 0 bases, with 15 bases left in between.

The chain combines TRBV5-1 with TRBJ2-5; unclear D gene. The CDR3 is 12 residues long. V gave up 5 bases and J gave up 2 bases, with 7 bases separating them. Germline CDR1 reads SGHRS; CDR2 reads YFSETQ. CDR3 residues: CASRMDQETQYF. CDR3 DNA: TGCGCCAGCAGGATGGATCAAGAGACCCAGTACTTC.

Of note for this clonotype: Compared with germline, one end of the junction differs, possibly owing to a read error. This chain uses TRBV5-1 with TRBJ2-1; the D gene is possibly TRBD2 (6 bases). This CDR3 is built from 16 residues. Per the germline V gene, CDR1 is SGHRS and CDR2 is YFSETQ. The CDR3 DNA sequence: TGCGCCAGCAGCTTGTCTAGCGTGAGCTCCTACAATGAGCCGTTCTTC. Translated, it gives CASSLSSVSSYNEPFF.

This clonotype was counted a few times. J is TRBJ2-7 and V is TRBV7-2, with 8 bases that match TRBD2. V gave up 5 bases and J gave up 2 bases; unmatched junction bases: 5. Germline V gene lookup returns CDR1 SGHTA and CDR2 FQGNSA. CDR3 length: 14 residues. In DNA, the CDR3 is TGTGCCAGCAGCACCGGGACTAGGCCCTACGAGCAGTACTTC. Translation gives CASSTGTRPYEQYF.

The V call is TRBV12-3 or TRBV12-4, the J call TRBJ1-3, with a weak D call TRBD1 (6 bases). This CDR3 is built from 14 residues. V lost 8 bases, J lost 0 bases, and 11 bases lay in between. Written as DNA, the CDR3 is TGTGCCAGCCGGGACATCAACTCTGGAAACACCATATATTTT. Translated, it gives CASRDINSGNTIYF.

This clonotype has a handful of counts. The rearrangement uses TRBV10-1 and TRBJ2-4; D might be TRBD1 (5 bases). CDR1 WNHNN and CDR2 SYGVQD come from the germline V gene (reference sequence). V was trimmed by 6 bases and J by 0 bases, leaving 12 bases between them. The CDR3 is 15 residues long. The CDR3 here is CASRRQFLAKNIQYF. As DNA, the CDR3 is TGCGCCAGCAGGAGACAGTTTCTAGCCAAAAACATTCAGTACTTC.

This chain connects TRBV20-1 to TRBJ2-6, with 10 nucleotides matching TRBD2. The CDR3 has 16 amino acids. CDR1 is DFQATT and CDR2 is SNEGSKA in the germline V gene (reference sequence). Trimming cost V 3 bases and J 2 bases; bases outside gene matches: 4. The CDR3 coding sequence is TGCAGTGCTAGGGGTAGCGGGAGGACTGGGGCCAACGTCCTGACTTTC. It codes for CSARGSGRTGANVLTF.

This clonotype has a single count. The chain recombines TRBV12-3 or TRBV12-4 with TRBJ2-4, with 7 bases matching TRBD2. J lost 8 bases, V lost 9 bases, and 10 bases had no gene match. There are 13 residues in the CDR3. DNA of the CDR3: TGTGCCAGTGCCCTGGGGGGGGGAGACATTCAGTACTTC. The encoded protein is CASALGGGDIQYF.

This clonotype was found a few times. The J gene is TRBJ2-7, the V gene TRBV27; TRBD1 matches at 7 bases. V lost 3 bases, J lost 0 bases, and 8 bases stayed unmatched. Germline loops: CDR1 MNHEY, CDR2 SMNVEV (reference sequence). The CDR3 has 16 residues. The CDR3 bases are TGTGCCAGCAGTTTGGGTGAGGGGACAGCCTCCTACGAGCAGTACTTC. Its protein product is CASSLGEGTASYEQYF.

The J gene is TRBJ2-5, the V gene TRBV24-1; 13 positions agree with TRBD2. The V segment lost 4 bases and the J segment 7 bases; nucleotides outside the gene matches: 8. Per germline, CDR1 KGHDR and CDR2 SFDVKD. This CDR3 is 16 amino acids long. CDR3 sequence (DNA): TGTGCCACCAGTGACCCCGGGACTAGCGGGACGGGGACCCAGTACTTC. Its protein is CATSDPGTSGTGTQYF.

This chain links TRBV20-1 with TRBJ2-1; 8 nucleotides line up with TRBD2. The DNA end is more similar to TRBJ2-7, so the J call may be wrong. This CDR3 is built from 14 residues. Germline values: CDR1 DFQATT, CDR2 SNEGSKA (reference sequence). CDR3 sequence: CSARAGLDYNEQYF. The CDR3 nucleotides are TGCAGTGCTAGAGCGGGACTAGACTACAATGAGCAGTACTTC.

The sample holds one count of this clonotype. This chain joins TRBV27 and TRBJ2-5; 15 nucleotides line up with TRBD2. The CDR3 covers 16 residues. Germline V lookup: CDR1 MNHEY, CDR2 SMNVEV (reference sequence). V gave up 3 bases and J gave up 13 bases; unmatched junction bases: 12. The CDR3 loop reads CASSFAGTSGRSTPYF. The CDR3 DNA reads TGTGCCAGCAGTTTCGCGGGGACTAGCGGGAGGAGCACGCCGTACTTC.

The chain recombines TRBV6-5 with TRBJ1-1; 7 bases are shared with TRBD1. Per the germline V gene, CDR1 is MNHEY and CDR2 is SVGAGI. Trimming took 4 bases from V and 1 from J; bases not matched to a gene: 6. CDR3 length: 15 amino acids. The chain's CDR3 is CASSFRQGQNTEAFF. The DNA for the CDR3 is TGTGCCAGCAGTTTCCGACAGGGCCAGAACACTGAAGCTTTCTTT.

For the CDR3, the DNA is TGTGCCAGCAGCCTGGGGGACGGGACCAGCCTTTTGGTGCAGTTCTTC. It specifies CASSLGDGTSLLVQFF. This rearrangement joins TRBV7-2 to TRBJ2-1, with D perhaps assigned TRBD1 or TRBD2 (5 bases each). The germline gives CDR1 SGHTA, CDR2 FQGNSA. Trimming stripped 5 bases from V and 12 bases from J, with 26 bases between. The CDR3 sequence is 16 residues long.